This passage covers 22 T cell receptor beta chains from one sample sequenced in a study of blood T cell repertoires in COVID-19. The assay was immunoSEQ multiplex PCR, and TCRdb's table has in-frame clones only and misses some. The sample shows about 260,000 clones, around 86% of them seen only once. The sample comprised peripheral blood. The receptors stem from a woman between 40 and 50 years old who had recovered from COVID-19.

This chain uses TRBV30 with TRBJ2-5; 8 nucleotides match TRBD2. This CDR3 has 15 residues. Trimming removed 8 bases from V and 2 bases from J; junction bases left unmatched: 13. Germline V CDR1 and CDR2: GTSNPN, SVGIG (reference sequence). The CDR3 sequence is CAAWRGGTVQETQYF. CDR3 coding DNA: TGTGCCGCGTGGCGCGGGGGGACCGTACAAGAGACCCAGTACTTC.

The J gene is TRBJ1-5, the V gene TRBV2; 8 nucleotides align to TRBD1. Trimming at V came to 7 bases and at J to 5 bases, leaving 10 bases not matched to a gene. CDR3 size: 15 residues. The germline V gene has CDR1 SNHLY and CDR2 FYNNEI. The CDR3 region is CASTRDRQGDQPQHF. The CDR3, as DNA: TGTGCCAGCACCAGGGACAGGCAAGGAGATCAGCCCCAGCATTTT.

The chain links TRBV19 to TRBJ1-5; D gene uncertain. Looked up from germline, CDR1 is LNHDA and CDR2 is SQIVND (reference sequence). The CDR3 runs to 14 residues. V gave up 7 bases and J gave up 2 bases, with 12 bases separating them. CDR3 residues: CASTGWRGNQPQHF. In nucleotides, the CDR3 is TGTGCCAGTACTGGGTGGAGGGGCAATCAGCCCCAGCATTTT.

The chain couples TRBV11-3 to TRBJ1-1; D is unresolved. The germline V gene has CDR1 SGHNT and CDR2 YENEEA. Deletions cut 5 bases from V and 2 bases from J, with 6 bases between. The CDR3 extends over 12 amino acids. The CDR3 loop is CASSEDNTEAFF. The CDR3 DNA follows: TGTGCCAGCAGCGAGGATAACACTGAAGCTTTCTTT.

The rearrangement links TRBV7-8 to TRBJ1-4, with 10 bases matching TRBD1. Germline values: CDR1 SGHVS, CDR2 FQNEAQ. The CDR3 sequence is 15 residues long. V was clipped by 2 bases and J by 8 bases; unmatched bases: 5. The CDR3 region is CASSLSGQGSEKLFF. The CDR3 DNA follows: TGTGCCAGCAGCTTATCGGGACAGGGGAGCGAAAAACTGTTTTTT.

The chain combines TRBV25-1 with TRBJ2-3; no firm D call. This CDR3 is built from 13 residues. Germline CDR1 and CDR2: MGHDK and SYGVNS. V shed 8 bases and J shed 0 bases, with 9 bases lying between them. The CDR3 DNA follows: TGTGCCAGCCTACTCCCTAGCACAGATACGCAGTATTTT. Its protein is CASLLPSTDTQYF.

This chain connects TRBV27 to TRBJ1-1, with TRBD1 identical over 12 bases. The CDR3 is 17 residues long. V gave up 0 bases and J gave up 3 bases; unmatched junction bases: 5. Germline lookup yields CDR1 MNHEY and CDR2 SMNVEV (reference sequence). CDR3 nucleotide sequence: TGTGCCAGCAGTTTATCTGTTGGGGACAGGGGGCACACTGAAGCTTTCTTT. As protein: CASSLSVGDRGHTEAFF.

The genes are TRBV10-3 and TRBJ1-2; possibly TRBD1 for D (5 bases). The CDR3 consists of 12 residues. Trimming stripped 8 bases from V and 4 bases from J, with 11 bases between. The germline gives CDR1 ENHRY, CDR2 SYGVKD. The CDR3 nucleotides are TGTGCCATCTCGGGGGAGGCCTATGGCTACACCTTC. It codes for CAISGEAYGYTF.

J is TRBJ1-1 and V is TRBV18, with a tentative D call TRBD1 (5 bases). The CDR3 covers 16 residues. V was cut by 6 bases and J by 1 base, with 18 bases left in between. Germline loops: CDR1 KGHSH, CDR2 LQKENI. The CDR3: CASSLGLLAANTEAFF. The DNA for the CDR3 is TGTGCCAGCTCCTTGGGACTCCTGGCGGCGAACACTGAAGCTTTCTTT.

In nucleotides, the CDR3 is TGCGCCAGCAGCCCGGACAGGGGTTATAATTCACCCCTCCACTTT. It encodes CASSPDRGYNSPLHF. This rearrangement joins TRBV5-1 to TRBJ1-6; 9 bases fit TRBD1. Germline V gene lookup returns CDR1 SGHRS and CDR2 YFSETQ. V lost 4 bases to trimming and J lost 4 bases; unmatched junction nucleotides: 3. The CDR3 totals 15 residues.

V gene TRBV7-2 combines with J gene TRBJ2-7; TRBD1 agrees at 7 bases. The V and J ends lost 4 bases and 3 bases, in that order; junction bases with no gene match: 6. This CDR3 is 14 amino acids long. Germline V gene data show CDR1 as SGHTA and CDR2 as FQGNSA. The CDR3 sequence: CASSYRTGSYEQYF. In DNA, the CDR3 is TGTGCCAGCAGCTATCGGACAGGCAGCTACGAGCAGTACTTC.

The rearrangement joins TRBV5-1 to TRBJ1-3; D unresolved. Per the germline V gene, CDR1 is SGHRS and CDR2 is YFSETQ. Trimming removed 5 bases from V and 2 bases from J, with 17 bases in between. This CDR3 contains 16 residues. This chain's CDR3 is CASRPSSGSTGNTIYF. CDR3 coding DNA: TGCGCCAGCAGGCCCTCATCCGGGAGCACTGGAAACACCATATATTTT.

The chain couples TRBV30 to TRBJ1-1; D possibly corresponds to TRBD1 (5 bases). Per the germline V gene, CDR1 is GTSNPN and CDR2 is SVGIG (reference sequence). V was clipped by 4 bases and J by 9 bases, with 30 bases between them. The CDR3 covers 17 residues. CDR3 in DNA: TGTGCCTGGACCTTGGGGCTCCTATCTCTTGGGTCTCATAAAGCTTTCTTT. Translating gives CAWTLGLLSLGSHKAFF.

The genes are TRBV19 and TRBJ2-1; D is ambiguous. The CDR3 loop spans 16 amino acids. In germline, CDR1 is LNHDA, CDR2 SQIVND (reference sequence). The V end was cut by 0 bases, the J end by 4 bases, with 13 bases between. This chain's CDR3 is CASSIDLAGSYNEQFF. The CDR3 bases are TGTGCCAGTAGTATAGATCTGGCAGGTTCGTACAATGAGCAGTTCTTC.

The rearrangement joins TRBV7-6 to TRBJ1-2, with D possibly being TRBD1 (5 bases). The germline V gene has CDR1 SGHVS and CDR2 FNYEAQ. Trimming pared 0 bases from V and 4 bases from J, leaving 12 bases between. The CDR3 consists of 15 residues. CDR3 coding DNA: TGTGCCAGCAGCTTAGCCCCCGGGGGGGGCTATGGCTACACCTTC. It codes for CASSLAPGGGYGYTF. Complete variable domain (other parts from reference TRBV7-6 and TRBJ1-2): GAGVSQSPRYKVTKRGQDVALRCDPISGHVSLYWYRQALGQGPEFLTYFNYEAQQDKSGLPNDRFSAERPEGSISTLTIQRTEQRDSAMYRCASSLAPGGGYGYTFGSGTRLTVV.

The V gene is TRBV2, the J gene TRBJ1-2, with 8 bases matching TRBD1. This CDR3 region has 15 residues. V gave up 2 bases and J gave up 3 bases; unmatched junction bases: 5. The germline V gene has CDR1 SNHLY and CDR2 FYNNEI. The CDR3 nucleotides read TGTGCCAGCAGTGAATTTGCAGGGGGCGACTATGGCTACACCTTC. It codes for CASSEFAGGDYGYTF.

This chain links TRBV15 with TRBJ1-2, with D maybe TRBD1 (5 bases). The V and J ends lost 1 base and 4 bases respectively, with 16 bases between them. Looked up from germline, CDR1 is LNHNV and CDR2 is YYDKDF (reference sequence). The CDR3 is 16 residues long. CDR3 in DNA: TGTGCCACCAGCAGAGGGGGCGCCGAGGCACTCTATGGCTACACCTTC. Translated, it gives CATSRGGAEALYGYTF.

V is TRBV29-1 and J is TRBJ1-2; TRBD1 is a possible D gene (5 bases). The CDR3 is made up of 13 amino acids. Looked up from germline, CDR1 is SQVTM and CDR2 is ANQGSEA. Trimming pared 2 bases from V and 8 bases from J, leaving 15 bases between. DNA for the CDR3: TGCAGCGTTGAACAGGGTAGCCTGGGCGGCTACACCTTC. Protein product: CSVEQGSLGGYTF.

The chain combines TRBV4-2 with TRBJ1-1; 9 bases agree with TRBD1. This CDR3 comprises 16 residues. V trimming: 2 bases; J trimming: 3 bases; junction bases outside the gene matches: 7. Germline V gene data show CDR1 as LGHNA and CDR2 as YNFKEQ. The DNA of the CDR3 is TGTGCCAGCAGCCAACTATACAGGGGGCGGGACACTGAAGCTTTCTTT. It yields the protein CASSQLYRGRDTEAFF.

The chain has TRBV6-5 and TRBJ2-5; 10 bases are a match to TRBD1. Germline values: CDR1 MNHEY, CDR2 SVGAGI. This CDR3 contains 14 residues. V shed 11 bases, J shed 4 bases, and the junction held 10 bases outside the gene matches. CDR3 sequence: CAVGQGKFGETQYF. CDR3 DNA: TGTGCCGTGGGACAGGGGAAGTTCGGAGAGACCCAGTACTTC.

The chain is built from TRBV18 and TRBJ2-7, with D tentatively TRBD1 (6 bases). The germline V gene encodes CDR1 KGHSH and CDR2 LQKENI. The CDR3 consists of 14 residues. Trimming removed 4 bases from V and 2 bases from J, with 12 bases in between. The CDR3 is CASSRTEQPYEQYF. The DNA for the CDR3 is TGTGCCAGCTCACGGACAGAACAACCCTACGAGCAGTACTTC.

This sequence joins TRBV6-6 and TRBJ2-7; 9 positions match TRBD1. This CDR3 has 15 residues. The J segment lost 0 bases and the V segment lost 4 bases, leaving 4 bases of the junction unmatched. Germline loops: CDR1 MNHNY, CDR2 SVGAGI (reference sequence). The chain's CDR3 is CASSLPGQGSYEQYF. The CDR3 DNA is TGTGCCAGCAGTTTGCCGGGACAGGGCTCCTACGAGCAGTACTTC.